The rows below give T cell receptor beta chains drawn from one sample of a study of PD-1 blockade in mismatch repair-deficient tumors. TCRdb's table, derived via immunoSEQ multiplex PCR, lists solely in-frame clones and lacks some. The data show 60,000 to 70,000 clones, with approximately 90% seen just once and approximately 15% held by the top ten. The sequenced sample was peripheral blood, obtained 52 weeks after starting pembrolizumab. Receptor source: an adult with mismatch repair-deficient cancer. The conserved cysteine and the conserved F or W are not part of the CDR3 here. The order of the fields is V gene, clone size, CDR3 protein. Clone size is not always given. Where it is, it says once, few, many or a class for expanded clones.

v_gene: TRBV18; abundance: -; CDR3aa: ASSPPLAGGYEQF
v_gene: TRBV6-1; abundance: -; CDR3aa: ARVGCLLNEQF
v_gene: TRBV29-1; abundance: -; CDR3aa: SVEGGQGYEQY
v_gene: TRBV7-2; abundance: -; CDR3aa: ASSLVTGSNNEQF
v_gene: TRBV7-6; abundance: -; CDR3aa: ASSLEGAGPYEQY
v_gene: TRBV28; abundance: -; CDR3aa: ASSYVGTGGREQF
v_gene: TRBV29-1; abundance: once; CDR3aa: SVGDRAYEQY
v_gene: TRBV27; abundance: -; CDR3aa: APREAGALGEQY
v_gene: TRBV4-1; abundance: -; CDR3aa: ASSQDPGQGYGYT
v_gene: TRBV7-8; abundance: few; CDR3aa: ASSTGTGHNQPQH
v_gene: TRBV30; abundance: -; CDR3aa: AWSPWIKGDEQF
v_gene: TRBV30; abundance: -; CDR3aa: AWSVVLNGQGQETQY
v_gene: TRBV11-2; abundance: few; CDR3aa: ASSLPQTSTDTQY
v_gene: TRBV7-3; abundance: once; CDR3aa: ASSLTGGSTHYGYT
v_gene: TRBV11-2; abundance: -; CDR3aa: ASSGAQGQGLGYEQY
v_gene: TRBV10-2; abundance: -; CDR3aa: ASSPGTSGSFRGYEQF
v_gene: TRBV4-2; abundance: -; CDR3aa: ASSQESVAYYEQY
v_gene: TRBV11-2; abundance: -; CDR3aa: ASRQRTYEQY
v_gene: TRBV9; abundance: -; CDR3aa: ASSVLTGGYGYT
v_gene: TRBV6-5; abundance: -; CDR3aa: ASSSRTGSYTGELF
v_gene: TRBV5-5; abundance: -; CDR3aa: ASSLSYGQGNTIY
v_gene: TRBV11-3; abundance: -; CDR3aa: ASSPRRGSYEQY
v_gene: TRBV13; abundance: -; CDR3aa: ASSLLLADQETQY
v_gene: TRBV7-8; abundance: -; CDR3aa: ASSLARDRGHNEQF
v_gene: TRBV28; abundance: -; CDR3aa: ASSLYDPRGYT
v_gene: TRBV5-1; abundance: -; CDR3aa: ASRERGPRHTGELF
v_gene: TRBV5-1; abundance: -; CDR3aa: ASSERTGDYEQY
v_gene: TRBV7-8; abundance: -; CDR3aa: ASSWTSGSYPGELF
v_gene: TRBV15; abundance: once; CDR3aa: ATSRDRIIHSYEQY
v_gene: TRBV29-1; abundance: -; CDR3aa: SVEDREGQPQH
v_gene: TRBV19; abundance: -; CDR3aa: ASSLGRQNYGYT
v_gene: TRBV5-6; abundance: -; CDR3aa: ASSFWGLMGNEQF
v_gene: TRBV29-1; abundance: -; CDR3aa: SVEGVGETQY
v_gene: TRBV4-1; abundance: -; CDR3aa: ASSQAGLAYNEQF
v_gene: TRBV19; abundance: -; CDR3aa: ASSIAAGYDEQF
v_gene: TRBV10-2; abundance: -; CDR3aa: ASYVGQGPGYGYT
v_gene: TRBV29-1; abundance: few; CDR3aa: SVGDGDYGYT
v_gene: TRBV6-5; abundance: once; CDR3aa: ASSPGVGINQPQH
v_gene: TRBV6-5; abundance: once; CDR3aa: ASSYRVSNYGYT
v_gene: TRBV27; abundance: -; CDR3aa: ASSLLGGISYNEQF
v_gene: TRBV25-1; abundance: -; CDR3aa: ASSDLQAGELF
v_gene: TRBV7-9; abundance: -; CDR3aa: ASSFQGRNTGELF
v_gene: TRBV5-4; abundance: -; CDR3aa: ASSLDRGEYEQY
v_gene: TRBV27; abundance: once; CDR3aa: ASSLLGAGTEAF
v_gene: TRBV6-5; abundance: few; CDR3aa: ASSRGTGNQPQH
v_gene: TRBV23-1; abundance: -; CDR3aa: ASSQSSWSSESSYNEQF
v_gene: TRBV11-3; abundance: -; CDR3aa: ATALVQNGELF
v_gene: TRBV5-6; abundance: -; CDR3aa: ASSLAARGSTDTQY
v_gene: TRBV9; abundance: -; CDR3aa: ASSFSGDTQY
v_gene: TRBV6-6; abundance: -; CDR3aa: ASSYGPPHSNNEQF
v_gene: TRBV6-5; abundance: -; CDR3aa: ASAPYRGEETQY
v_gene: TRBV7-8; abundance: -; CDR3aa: ASSPIPGTGYTGELF
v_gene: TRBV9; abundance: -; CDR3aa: ASSVELAGANTGELF
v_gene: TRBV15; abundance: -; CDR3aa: ATSRFDISGANVLT
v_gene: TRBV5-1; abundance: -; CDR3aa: ASSLVAGEGAYGYT
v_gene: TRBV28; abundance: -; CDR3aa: ASSLGNDRERPYEQY
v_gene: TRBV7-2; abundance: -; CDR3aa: ASSLGGRAYNEQF
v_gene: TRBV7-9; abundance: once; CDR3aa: ASSLSGYGYT
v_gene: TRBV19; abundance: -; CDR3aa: ASSIIGLEQF
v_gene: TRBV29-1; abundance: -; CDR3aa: SVGSGWENTEAF